A single TCR beta chain is shown here with its context. Per the germline V gene, CDR1 is SGDLS and CDR2 is YYNGEE. CDR3 length: 15 amino acids. The V and J ends lost 0 bases and 7 bases, in that order; junction bases with no gene match: 6. Authors' methods: Reference gene primer amplification gave nucleated cell count estimates. Profiled with immunoSEQ multiplex PCR; TCRdb holds only in-frame clones, not every one. V and J calls and clone size follow that table, whereas D and trimming were derived from the DNA. Among approximately 54,000 clones listed, about 82% were seen once. This sample stems from a study of blood T cell repertoires in COVID-19. About the research overall: The origin of the acute and convalescent COVID-19 samples was the United States, Italy and Spain.

The material sequenced was peripheral blood. The chain employs TRBV9 and TRBJ2-1; 8 bases are a match to TRBD2. This TCR derives from a human donor in a cohort sampled during active COVID-19. Here the CDR3 reads CASSVVGLALNEQFF. In nucleotides, the CDR3 is TGTGCCAGCAGCGTAGTCGGACTAGCTCTAAATGAGCAGTTCTTC. The complete variable domain, with remaining parts taken from reference TRBV9 and TRBJ2-1, reads DSGVTQTPKHLITATGQRVTLRCSPRSGDLSVYWYQQSLDQGLQFLIQYYNGEERAKGNILERFSAQQFPDLHSELNLSSLELGDSALYFCASSVVGLALNEQFFGPGTRLTVL.